Described below is a single T cell receptor beta chain sequence and its context. Its target is not known. The method was immunoSEQ multiplex PCR; TCRdb's version includes in-frame clones alone and lacks a portion of them. The table shows about 27,000 clones, with 88% occurring only once. Germline-derived CDR1 and CDR2 are MNHEY and SMNVEV (reference sequence). The CDR3 extends over 14 amino acids. V shed 0 bases and J shed 4 bases, with 10 bases lying between them. This record belongs to a study of OX40 agonist ivuxolimab in advanced cancers. Study-wide context: Participants averaged approximately 60 years of age (range roughly 23 to 90) and were over 75% male. Prior checkpoint blockade (anti-PD-1, anti-PD-L1 or anti-CTLA-4) was permitted; 40% had it.

Study results and limitations: Clones of CD4+ and CD8+ blood T cells grew by week 6 at doses of 0.1 to 3.0 mg/kg.

The source is an adult with an advanced solid tumor such as melanoma, head and neck, liver or kidney cancer. The chain combines TRBV27 with TRBJ2-7; D is ambiguous. The sequences come from CD4+ or CD8+ T cells sorted from blood, collected in a trial of the OX40 agonist ivuxolimab. DNA for the CDR3: TGTGCCAGCAGTTTATCTGGCTTAGCATACGAGCAGTACTTC. Protein: CASSLSGLAYEQYF.